Below, one T cell receptor beta chain is given with its context. The antigen is not known. The study ran its PCR with 60 Vbeta and 13 Jbeta primers. The method was immunoSEQ multiplex PCR; TCRdb's version includes in-frame clones alone and lacks a portion of them. The sample includes some 150,000 clones, more than 70% of them seen just once. The sample belongs to a study of cytomegalovirus exposure and HLA in healthy donors. Study results and caveats: In a later analysis, common viral pathogens appeared linked to several of the most significant clusters. Reportedly, a later analysis found an Asian-associated ancestry cluster had fewer N-insertions than the roughly 700-donor mean.

Germline values: CDR1 GTSNPN, CDR2 SVGIG (reference sequence). Trimming took off 1 base at V and 0 bases at J, with 7 bases between the two ends. The CDR3 contains 15 residues. The genes are TRBV30 and TRBJ1-6; D is ambiguous. This receptor was taken from a man over 45 in good health and CMV-seronegative. Sequencing was done on a sample of PBMCs. CDR3 region: CAWSAGSSYNSPLHF. CDR3 coding DNA: TGTGCCTGGAGTGCAGGAAGCTCCTATAATTCACCCCTCCACTTT.